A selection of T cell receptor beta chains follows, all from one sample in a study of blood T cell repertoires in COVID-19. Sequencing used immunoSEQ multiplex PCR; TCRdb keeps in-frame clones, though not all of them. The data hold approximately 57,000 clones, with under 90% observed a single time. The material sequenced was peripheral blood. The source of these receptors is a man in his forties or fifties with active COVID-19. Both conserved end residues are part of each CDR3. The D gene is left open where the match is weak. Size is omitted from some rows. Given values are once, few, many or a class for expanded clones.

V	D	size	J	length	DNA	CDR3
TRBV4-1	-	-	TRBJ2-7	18	TGCGCCAGCAGCCTATTAACGGATAGCGGAACTTCCTCCTACGAGCAGTACTTC	CASSLLTDSGTSSYEQYF
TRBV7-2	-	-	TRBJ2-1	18	TGTGCCAGCAGCCTACCGGGATCTCCCCCGAGCTCCTACAATGAGCAGTTCTTC	CASSLPGSPPSSYNEQFF
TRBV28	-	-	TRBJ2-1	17	TGTGCCAGCAGTTTATCCTTTGGGGCAGCCTCCTACAATGAGCAGTTCTTC	CASSLSFGAASYNEQFF
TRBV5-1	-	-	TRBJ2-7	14	TGCGCCAGCAGCGGAGACCCGCTAGCGCGGGAGCAGTACTTC	CASSGDPLAREQYF
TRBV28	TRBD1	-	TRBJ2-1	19	TGTGCCAGCAGTGTGACAGGGGGCCAACGATTGAGCTCCTACAATGAGCAGTTCTTC	CASSVTGGQRLSSYNEQFF
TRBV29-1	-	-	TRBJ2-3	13	TGCAGCGTCATTTACGGGAGCACAGATACGCAGTATTTT	CSVIYGSTDTQYF
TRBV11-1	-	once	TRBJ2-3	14	TGTGCCAGCCGGTGGGATAGCGACACAGATACGCAGTATTTT	CASRWDSDTDTQYF
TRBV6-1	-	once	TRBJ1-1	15	TGTGCCAGCAGTGACCGCCCGGAGTCGCACACTGAAGCTTTCTTT	CASSDRPESHTEAFF
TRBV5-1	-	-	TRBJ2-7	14	TGCGCCAGCAGCTTGGGGCTGGGAGCCTACGAGCAGTACTTC	CASSLGLGAYEQYF
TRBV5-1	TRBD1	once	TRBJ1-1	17	TGCGCCAGCAGCTTGGTTTGGGCAGGGGGCTCGAACACTGAAGCTTTCTTT	CASSLVWAGGSNTEAFF
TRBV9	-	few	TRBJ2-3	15	TGTGCCAGCAGCGGAGGATTAGGGGTGGCGGATACGCAGTATTTT	CASSGGLGVADTQYF
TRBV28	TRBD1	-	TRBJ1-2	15	TGTGCCAGCAGAATCCCGGGACAGGGGGCAGGAGGCTACACCTTC	CASRIPGQGAGGYTF
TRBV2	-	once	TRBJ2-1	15	TGTGCCAGCAGCGAGGATAGGAGCTCCTACAATGAGCAGTTCTTC	CASSEDRSSYNEQFF
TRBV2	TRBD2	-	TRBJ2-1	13	TGTGCCATCAGGGCGGGAGAAGGCAATGAGCAGTTCTTC	CAIRAGEGNEQFF
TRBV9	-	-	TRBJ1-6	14	TGTGCCAGCAGCGTCGGGGTAAGGGATTCACCCCTCCACTTT	CASSVGVRDSPLHF
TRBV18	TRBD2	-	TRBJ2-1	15	TGTGCCAGCTCAGGTCTAGCGGGAGTCTACAATGAGCAGTTCTTC	CASSGLAGVYNEQFF
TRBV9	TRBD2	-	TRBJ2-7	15	TGTGCCAGCAGCGGCTTGGGGAGCGGGACGTACGAGCAGTACTTC	CASSGLGSGTYEQYF
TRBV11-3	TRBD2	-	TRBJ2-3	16	TGTGCCAGCAGCTTAGGAGCGGGAGGGCCGTGGGATACGCAGTATTTT	CASSLGAGGPWDTQYF
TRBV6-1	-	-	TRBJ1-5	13	TGTGCCAGCAGTGAAGAAAGGGGCCGCGCCCAGCATTTT	CASSEERGRAQHF
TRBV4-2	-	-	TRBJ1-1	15	TGTGCCAGCAGCCAATTCCGGGACAAGCACACTGAAGCTTTCTTT	CASSQFRDKHTEAFF
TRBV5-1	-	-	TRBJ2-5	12	TGCGCCAGCAGCTTGGCGGGAGAGACCCAGTACTTC	CASSLAGETQYF
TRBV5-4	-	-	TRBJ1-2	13	TGTGCCAGCAGCACGGAGGGCAGATATGGCTACACCTTC	CASSTEGRYGYTF
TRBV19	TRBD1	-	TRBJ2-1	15	TGTGCCAGTAGTATAGTTCCAGGGGGTAGGAATGAGCAGTTCTTC	CASSIVPGGRNEQFF
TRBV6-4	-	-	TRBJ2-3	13	TGTGCCAGCAGGGTTAGCGGCACAGATACGCAGTATTTT	CASRVSGTDTQYF
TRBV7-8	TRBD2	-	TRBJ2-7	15	TGTGCCAGCAGCTCGGGACTAGCGGGAACCTACGAGCAGTACTTC	CASSSGLAGTYEQYF
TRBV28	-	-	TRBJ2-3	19	TGTGCCAGCACCGTTATAGCGTCAACAGAAAGGGCCCACACAGATACGCAGTATTTT	CASTVIASTERAHTDTQYF
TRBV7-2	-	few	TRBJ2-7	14	TGTGCCAGCAGCTTAGCGTACGGCTCCTACGAGCAGTACTTC	CASSLAYGSYEQYF
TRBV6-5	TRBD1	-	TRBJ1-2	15	TGTGCCAGCAGTACCGGACAGGGGCTTACTTATGGCTACACCTTC	CASSTGQGLTYGYTF
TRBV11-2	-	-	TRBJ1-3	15	TGTGCCAGCAGCTTAGTAGGGGCTCATGGAAACACCATATATTTT	CASSLVGAHGNTIYF
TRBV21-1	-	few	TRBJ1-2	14	TGTGCCTCCCAGGGGACCGTGGGGAACTATGGCTACACCTTC	CASQGTVGNYGYTF